A single sample gave rise to the 32 T cell receptor beta chains below, sequenced in a study of blood T cell repertoires in COVID-19. Here immunoSEQ multiplex PCR was the method, and the copy in TCRdb shows in-frame clones only, minus some. The sample lists tens of thousands of clones, about 80% occurring once. The sequenced sample was peripheral blood. The receptor set was obtained from a man at least 80 years old with active COVID-19.

This clone came up many times. The chain is built from TRBV18 and TRBJ2-5; no clear D gene. The CDR3 extends over 13 amino acids. Per germline, CDR1 KGHSH and CDR2 LQKENI. V lost 2 bases to trimming and J lost 0 bases, with 4 bases between them. This CDR3 reads CASSPIDQETQYF. CDR3 sequence (DNA): TGTGCCAGCTCACCAATAGACCAAGAGACCCAGTACTTC.

This rearrangement joins TRBV9 to TRBJ1-2; TRBD1 matches 10 bases. V lost 3 bases, J lost 6 bases, and 8 bases stayed unmatched. Per germline, CDR1 SGDLS and CDR2 YYNGEE. The CDR3 spans 15 residues. The CDR3 loop is CASSGGGTGAHGYTF. CDR3 bases: TGTGCCAGCAGCGGGGGGGGGACAGGGGCCCATGGCTACACCTTC.

In this sample, this clone turned up once. J is TRBJ2-1 and V is TRBV11-2; 9 positions agree with TRBD1. J was trimmed by 4 bases and V by 5 bases; bases with no gene match: 9. Germline CDR1 is SGHAT and CDR2 is FQNNGV. This CDR3 contains 16 residues. CDR3 coding DNA: TGTGCCAGCAGCGTATCCACAGGGGGCGCGTACAATGAGCAGTTCTTC. It encodes CASSVSTGGAYNEQFF.

The CDR3 spells CASSAFSGGTPEQYF. CDR3 sequence (DNA): TGTGCCAGCAGCGCCTTCTCGGGGGGTACACCTGAGCAGTACTTC. The V and J genes are TRBV9 and TRBJ2-7; TRBD2 aligns across 7 bases. Per the germline V gene, CDR1 is SGDLS and CDR2 is YYNGEE. J was trimmed by 7 bases and V by 3 bases; bases with no gene match: 13. The CDR3 is 15 amino acids.

V and J are TRBV4-1 and TRBJ1-1; weak D call: TRBD1 (6 bases). The CDR3 spans 16 residues. V lost 8 bases to trimming and J lost 4 bases, with 23 bases between them. The V gene's germline CDR1 is MGHRA and CDR2 YSYEKL. The CDR3 DNA is TGCGCCAGCCGCGGAGAGGGGGAGGGTCGCGGCACTGAAGCTTTCTTT. Its translation: CASRGEGEGRGTEAFF.

CDR3 in amino acids: CASSLRVDSLYENTEAFF. CDR3 DNA: TGCGCCAGCAGCTTGCGCGTTGATAGTCTGTATGAGAACACTGAAGCTTTCTTT. The rearrangement joins TRBV5-1 to TRBJ1-1; D call uncertain. CDR3 length: 18 amino acids. CDR1 SGHRS and CDR2 YFSETQ come from the germline V gene. The germline V and J ends were trimmed by 1 base and 1 base, with 20 bases remaining between them.

This chain uses TRBV7-9 with TRBJ2-5; possibly TRBD2 for D (5 bases). CDR3 length: 15 residues. CDR1 is SEHNR, CDR2 FQNEAQ, per germline (reference sequence). V shed 5 bases and J shed 5 bases, with 18 bases lying between them. In DNA, the CDR3 is TGTGCCAGCAGCCTCCGGGGATATCTGAGGGAGACCCAGTACTTC. Amino acids: CASSLRGYLRETQYF.

The chain couples TRBV9 to TRBJ1-1; D call uncertain. Germline assignment: CDR1 SGDLS and CDR2 YYNGEE. The CDR3 has 15 residues. V gave up 4 bases and J gave up 5 bases, with 18 bases separating them. The CDR3 DNA is TGTGCCAGCAGCCCTAGACCGGTCATGGGTACTGAAGCTTTCTTT. It translates to CASSPRPVMGTEAFF. The entire variable domain, with the rest obtained from reference TRBV9 and TRBJ1-1, is as follows: DSGVTQTPKHLITATGQRVTLRCSPRSGDLSVYWYQQSLDQGLQFLIQYYNGEERAKGNILERFSAQQFPDLHSELNLSSLELGDSALYFCASSPRPVMGTEAFFGQGTRLTVV.

This chain uses TRBV4-1 with TRBJ2-3, with 9 bases that match TRBD1. This CDR3 contains 16 residues. Germline CDR1 reads MGHRA; CDR2 reads YSYEKL. Losses at the gene ends were 0 bases for V and 5 bases for J; bases not matched to a gene: 6. The CDR3 reads CASSQEWGQGRDTQYF. DNA of the CDR3: TGCGCCAGCAGCCAAGAGTGGGGACAGGGACGAGATACGCAGTATTTT.

This clone was counted a single time. V gene TRBV5-4 combines with J gene TRBJ2-2, with TRBD2 as a possible D gene (6 bases). Trimming took off 1 base at V and 0 bases at J, with 10 bases between the two ends. The CDR3 consists of 16 residues. Germline CDR1 SGHNT, CDR2 YYREEE (reference sequence). The CDR3 DNA follows: TGTGCCAGCAGCTTGACGGCTAGCGCGAACACCGGGGAGCTGTTTTTT. This encodes CASSLTASANTGELFF.

CDR3 coding DNA: TGTGCCAGCAGCTTAGGACAGGGCAACACCGGGGAGCTGTTTTTT. Translation gives CASSLGQGNTGELFF. This chain joins TRBV7-9 and TRBJ2-2; 7 nucleotides match TRBD1. Per the germline V gene, CDR1 is SEHNR and CDR2 is FQNEAQ (reference sequence). This CDR3 comprises 15 residues. J was trimmed by 2 bases and V by 1 base; bases with no gene match: 1.

This clone was counted between two and nine times. The rearrangement joins TRBV12-3 or TRBV12-4 to TRBJ1-6; D not resolved. The CDR3 totals 13 residues. V was cut by 4 bases and J by 10 bases, with 11 bases left in between. The CDR3 bases are TGTGCCAGCAGTTCAGGTTACGAATCACCCCTCCACTTT. It translates to CASSSGYESPLHF.

The chain is built from TRBV6-6 and TRBJ2-7; no definite D call. Deletions cut 6 bases from V and 3 bases from J, with 12 bases between. Germline loops: CDR1 MNHNY, CDR2 SVGAGI (reference sequence). This CDR3 contains 13 residues. CDR3 coding DNA: TGTGCCAGCAGGTCCACCCGAGGCTACGAGCAGTACTTC. It specifies CASRSTRGYEQYF.

The chain joins TRBV5-1 to TRBJ2-5; D remains unclear. Germline V gene sequence: CDR1 SGHRS, CDR2 YFSETQ. The CDR3 is 13 residues long. V was trimmed by 0 bases and J by 1 base, leaving 4 bases between them. In nucleotides, the CDR3 is TGCGCCAGCAGCTTGGACGGCCAAGAGACCCAGTACTTC. Its protein is CASSLDGQETQYF.

The chain carries TRBV6-5 and TRBJ2-7, with 8 nucleotides matching TRBD1. This CDR3 comprises 13 residues. After removal of 5 bases from V and 7 bases from J, the junction contained 7 bases not matched to a gene. Germline CDR1 MNHEY, CDR2 SVGAGI. CDR3 bases: TGTGCCAGCAGTACGGACAGGGCTGGAGAGCAGTACTTC. It translates to CASSTDRAGEQYF.

The CDR3, as DNA: TGTGCCAGTAGTATAGAAACAGGATATAATTCACCCCTCCACTTT. Encoded protein: CASSIETGYNSPLHF. The rearrangement uses TRBV19 and TRBJ1-6; D possibly corresponds to TRBD1 (5 bases). Looked up from germline, CDR1 is LNHDA and CDR2 is SQIVND (reference sequence). The CDR3 contains 15 residues. Deletions cut 0 bases from V and 4 bases from J, with 7 bases between.

V gene TRBV6-5 combines with J gene TRBJ2-3; D ambiguous. Trimming removed 6 bases at V and 7 bases at J, with 14 bases between. CDR3 length: 13 amino acids. The germline CDR1 and CDR2 sequences are MNHEY and SVGAGI. For the CDR3, the DNA is TGTGCCAGCAGCGTGAACGTGGCCCATACGCAGTATTTT. Translated, it gives CASSVNVAHTQYF.

The CDR3 sequence: CAGQYLNTEAFF. DNA of the CDR3: TGTGCCGGCCAGTACCTGAACACTGAAGCTTTCTTT. The chain combines TRBV30 with TRBJ1-1, with no clear D. Trimming cost V 8 bases and J 0 bases, with 10 bases left between them. The CDR3 totals 12 residues. Germline CDR1 is GTSNPN and CDR2 is SVGIG (reference sequence).

The chain combines TRBV2 with TRBJ2-5; possible D gene TRBD2, 7 bases. CDR1 and CDR2 from the germline V gene are SNHLY and FYNNEI. V lost 6 bases to trimming and J lost 4 bases, with 18 bases between them. The CDR3 sequence is 15 residues long. In DNA form, the CDR3 reads TGTGCCAGCAGCGCTCGGGGAGGGGGATTAGAGACCCAGTACTTC. Translation: CASSARGGGLETQYF.

V usage is TRBV28 and J usage is TRBJ2-5; 8 bases are a match to TRBD1. The CDR3 covers 14 residues. V was pared by 5 bases and J by 2 bases, with 4 bases of the junction left unmatched. Germline loops: CDR1 MDHEN, CDR2 SYDVKM. The CDR3 loop is CASSTRQGQETQYF. CDR3 DNA: TGTGCCAGCAGTACCCGACAGGGGCAAGAGACCCAGTACTTC.

The chain uses TRBV7-2 and TRBJ2-7, with D maybe TRBD2 (5 bases). This CDR3 has 15 amino acids. Trimming removed 5 bases from V and 0 bases from J, with 14 bases in between. Germline values: CDR1 SGHTA, CDR2 FQGNSA. The CDR3 DNA reads TGTGCCAGCAGCCCACCGGCGGGCAGCTCCTACGAGCAGTACTTC. Protein product: CASSPPAGSSYEQYF. The whole variable domain, filled in from reference TRBV7-2 and TRBJ2-7, reads GAGVSQSPSNKVTEKGKDVELRCDPISGHTALYWYRQSLGQGLEFLIYFQGNSAPDKSGLPSDRFSAERTGGSVSTLTIQRTQQEDSAVYLCASSPPAGSSYEQYFGPGTRLTVT.

The chain has TRBV16 and TRBJ2-6; no firm D call. Trimming took off 2 bases at V and 0 bases at J, with 5 bases between the two ends. Germline V CDR1 and CDR2: KGHSY, FQNENV. The CDR3 sequence is 15 residues long. This CDR3 is CASSQRSSGANVLTF. The CDR3 DNA reads as TGTGCCAGCAGCCAACGGAGCTCTGGGGCCAACGTCCTGACTTTC.

This chain connects TRBV18 to TRBJ1-4; TRBD1 matches at 8 bases. The V segment lost 5 bases and the J segment 7 bases; nucleotides outside the gene matches: 6. CDR1 and CDR2 from the germline V gene are KGHSH and LQKENI. The CDR3 extends over 14 amino acids. CDR3 sequence reads: CASSASGTGEKLFF. CDR3 nucleotides: TGTGCCAGCTCAGCCTCCGGGACAGGTGAAAAACTGTTTTTT.

In its sample, this clone was seen a few times. This chain links TRBV7-2 with TRBJ2-1, with 8 bases matching TRBD1. In germline, CDR1 is SGHTA, CDR2 FQGNSA. This CDR3 spans 15 amino acids. Unmatched junction bases numbered 5, after V lost 4 bases and J lost 3 bases. DNA of the CDR3: TGTGCCAGCAGCTCGCAGGGGGCACTCTACAATGAGCAGTTCTTC. It yields the protein CASSSQGALYNEQFF.

The chain combines TRBV5-5 with TRBJ2-3; TRBD2 might be the D (6 bases). V was shortened by 4 bases and J by 2 bases, with 11 bases between the two germline ends. This CDR3 contains 14 residues. Germline V CDR1 and CDR2: SGHKS, YYEKEE (reference sequence). In nucleotides, the CDR3 is TGTGCCAGCAGCCTCTCGGGAGTCACAGATACGCAGTATTTT. Its translation is CASSLSGVTDTQYF.

CDR3 protein: CAIRESGLASVEQFF. In DNA, the CDR3 is TGTGCCATCAGGGAATCGGGACTAGCGAGTGTTGAGCAGTTCTTC. This sequence joins TRBV10-3 and TRBJ2-1; 10 bases agree with TRBD2. Unmatched junction bases numbered 11, after V lost 6 bases and J lost 9 bases. CDR1 ENHRY and CDR2 SYGVKD come from the germline V gene. The CDR3 has 15 amino acids.

The chain employs TRBV28 and TRBJ2-1; 9 bases map to TRBD1. The CDR3 is made up of 15 amino acids. J was trimmed by 5 bases and V by 6 bases; bases with no gene match: 8. Looked up from germline, CDR1 is MDHEN and CDR2 is SYDVKM. Here the CDR3 reads CASSWTGTGNNEQFF. CDR3 nucleotides: TGTGCCAGCAGCTGGACCGGGACAGGGAACAATGAGCAGTTCTTC.

The rearrangement links TRBV5-4 to TRBJ1-2, with TRBD1 identical over 8 bases. V trimming: 3 bases; J trimming: 3 bases; junction bases outside the gene matches: 7. The length of the CDR3 is 15 residues. Germline-derived CDR1 and CDR2 are SGHNT and YYREEE (reference sequence). This CDR3 is CASSSPTTGDYGYTF. The CDR3 DNA is TGTGCCAGCAGCTCGCCGACGACAGGGGACTATGGCTACACCTTC.

The chain employs TRBV7-9 and TRBJ1-1; the D gene is possibly TRBD1 (6 bases). Germline V lookup: CDR1 SEHNR, CDR2 FQNEAQ (reference sequence). The length of the CDR3 is 16 residues. V was clipped by 5 bases and J by 0 bases, with 16 bases between them. CDR3 protein: CASSPINGQMNTEAFF. CDR3 DNA: TGTGCCAGCAGCCCGATCAACGGACAGATGAACACTGAAGCTTTCTTT. Complete variable domain (other parts from reference TRBV7-9 and TRBJ1-1): DTGVSQNPRHKITKRGQNVTFRCDPISEHNRLYWYRQTLGQGPEFLTYFQNEAQLEKSRLLSDRFSAERPKGSFSTLEIQRTEQGDSAMYLCASSPINGQMNTEAFFGQGTRLTVV.

CDR3 nucleotide sequence: TGCGCCAGCAGCCCAGGGCGTATTCTTGGGCAAGAGACCCAGTACTTC. Amino acids: CASSPGRILGQETQYF. The chain combines TRBV5-1 with TRBJ2-5; weak D call: TRBD1 (5 bases). The V gene lost 4 bases and the J gene lost 2 bases, with 18 bases spanning the gap. The germline gives CDR1 SGHRS, CDR2 YFSETQ. The CDR3 covers 16 residues. The full variable domain, with the rest looked up from reference TRBV5-1 and TRBJ2-5, is KAGVTQTPRYLIKTRGQQVTLSCSPISGHRSVSWYQQTPGQGLQFLFEYFSETQRNKGNFPGRFSGRQFSNSRSEMNVSTLELGDSALYLCASSPGRILGQETQYFGPGTRLLVL.

This clone has a single count. The chain uses TRBV7-3 and TRBJ1-2; D perhaps matches TRBD1 (6 bases). Germline CDR1 SGHTA, CDR2 FQGTGA. CDR3 size: 13 residues. The CDR3 bases are TGTGCGAGCGGGGCGGACAGAAACTATGGCTACACCTTC. Translated, it gives CASGADRNYGYTF. The full variable domain, rest sourced from reference TRBV7-3 and TRBJ1-2, is GAGVSQTPSNKVTEKGKYVELRCDPISGHTALYWYRQSLGQGPEFLIYFQGTGAADDSGLPNDRFFAVRPEGSVSTLKIQRTERGDSAVYLCASGADRNYGYTFGSGTRLTVV.

The V call is TRBV19, the J call TRBJ1-2; D perhaps matches TRBD1 (6 bases). Trimming removed 5 bases from V and 2 bases from J, with 15 bases in between. This CDR3 has 15 residues. The germline V gene has CDR1 LNHDA and CDR2 SQIVND (reference sequence). Written as DNA, the CDR3 is TGTGCCAGTAGTCTTAATCTACAGGGAAACTATGGCTACACCTTC. It codes for CASSLNLQGNYGYTF.